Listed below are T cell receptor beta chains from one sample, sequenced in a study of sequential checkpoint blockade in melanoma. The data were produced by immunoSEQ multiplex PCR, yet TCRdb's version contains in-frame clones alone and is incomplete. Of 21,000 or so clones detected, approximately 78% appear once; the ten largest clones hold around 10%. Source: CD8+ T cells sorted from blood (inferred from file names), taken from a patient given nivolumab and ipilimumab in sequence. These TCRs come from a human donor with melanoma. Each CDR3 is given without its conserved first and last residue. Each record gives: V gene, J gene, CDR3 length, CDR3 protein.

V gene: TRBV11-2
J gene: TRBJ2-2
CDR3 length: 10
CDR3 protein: ASRGAAEQLF

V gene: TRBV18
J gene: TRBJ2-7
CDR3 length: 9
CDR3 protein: ASSPGTGEY

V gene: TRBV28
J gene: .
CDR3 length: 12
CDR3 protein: ASSFVGQGYEQY

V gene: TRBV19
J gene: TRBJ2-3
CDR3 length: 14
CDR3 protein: ASSMYTGEEADTQY

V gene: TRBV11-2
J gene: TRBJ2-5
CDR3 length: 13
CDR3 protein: ASSLGTGAEETQY

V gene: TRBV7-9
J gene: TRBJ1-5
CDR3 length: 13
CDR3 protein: ASSLGTGKGQPQH

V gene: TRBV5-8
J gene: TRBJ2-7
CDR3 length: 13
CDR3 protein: ASSPERDGSYEQY

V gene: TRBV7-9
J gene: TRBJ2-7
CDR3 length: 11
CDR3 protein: ASSSTWTVEQY

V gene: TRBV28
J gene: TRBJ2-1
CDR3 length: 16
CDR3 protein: ASSQGTSGPFYDNEQF

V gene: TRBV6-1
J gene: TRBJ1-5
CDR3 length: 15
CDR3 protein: ASSEAPSGQGDQPQH

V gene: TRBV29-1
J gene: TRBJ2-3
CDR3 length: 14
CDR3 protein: SVEGAGAPSTDTQY

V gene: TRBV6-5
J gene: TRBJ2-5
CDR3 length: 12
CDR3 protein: ASRDRQGAGAQY

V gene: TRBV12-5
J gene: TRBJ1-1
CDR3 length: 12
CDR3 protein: ASGPVSPNTEAF

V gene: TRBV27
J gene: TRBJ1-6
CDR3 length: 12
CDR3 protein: ASSVDRGLSPLH

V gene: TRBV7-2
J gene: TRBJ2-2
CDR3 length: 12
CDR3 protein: ASSLLANTGELF

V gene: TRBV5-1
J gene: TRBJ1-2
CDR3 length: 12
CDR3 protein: ASSLFGSGYGYT

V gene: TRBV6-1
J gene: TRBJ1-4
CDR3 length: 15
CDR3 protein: ASSENPMWGLSEKLF

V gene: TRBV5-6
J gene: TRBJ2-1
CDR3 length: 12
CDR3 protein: ASRSAGGYNEQF

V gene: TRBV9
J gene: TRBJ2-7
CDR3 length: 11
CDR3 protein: ASGGDTSYEQY

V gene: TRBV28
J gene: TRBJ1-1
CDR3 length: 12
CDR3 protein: ASSLADRGHEAF

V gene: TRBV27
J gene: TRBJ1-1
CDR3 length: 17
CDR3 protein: ASSPDPRTDIDWGTEAF

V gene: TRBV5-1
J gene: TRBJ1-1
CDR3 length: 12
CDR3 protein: ASSLQGGNTEAF

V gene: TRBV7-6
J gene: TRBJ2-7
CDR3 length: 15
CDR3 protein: ASSLAPGGYSSYEQY

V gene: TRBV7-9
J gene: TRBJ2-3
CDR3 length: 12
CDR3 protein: ASRSAPDTDTQY

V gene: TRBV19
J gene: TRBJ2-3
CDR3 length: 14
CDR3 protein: AGRLRTITSTDTQY

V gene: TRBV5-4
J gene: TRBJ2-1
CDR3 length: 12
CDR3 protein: ASSLGLGYNEQF

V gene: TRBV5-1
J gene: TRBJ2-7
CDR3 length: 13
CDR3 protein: ASSLSGRVRYEQY

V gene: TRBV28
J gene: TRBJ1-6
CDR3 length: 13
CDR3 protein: ASSLYRTTREPLH

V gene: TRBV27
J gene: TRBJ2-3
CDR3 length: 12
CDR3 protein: ASGLAGFTDTQY

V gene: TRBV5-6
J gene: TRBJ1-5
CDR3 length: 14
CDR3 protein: ASSPQGGRGNQPQH

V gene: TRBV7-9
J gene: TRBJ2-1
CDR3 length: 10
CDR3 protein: ASSSERQGWF

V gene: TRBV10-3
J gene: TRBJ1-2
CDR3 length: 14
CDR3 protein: AISGVRGQKYYGYT

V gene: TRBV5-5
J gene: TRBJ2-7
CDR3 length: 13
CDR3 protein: ASSLVGLAGNEQY

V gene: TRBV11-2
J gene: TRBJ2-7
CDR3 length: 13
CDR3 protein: ASSLAGGVGYEQY

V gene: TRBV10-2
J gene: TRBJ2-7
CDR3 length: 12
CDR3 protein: ASSEFYGSYEQY

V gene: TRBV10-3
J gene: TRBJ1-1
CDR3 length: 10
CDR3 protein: AIRLGGTEAF

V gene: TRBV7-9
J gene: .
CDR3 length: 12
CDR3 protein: ASRTTGGPYEQY

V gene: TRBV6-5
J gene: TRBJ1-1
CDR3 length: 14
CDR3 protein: ASSYSPSGLDTEAF

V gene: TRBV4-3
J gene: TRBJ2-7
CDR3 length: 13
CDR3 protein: ASSQGGSNSYEQY

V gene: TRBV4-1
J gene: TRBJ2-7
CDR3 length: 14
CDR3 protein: ASSQERHRSSYEQY

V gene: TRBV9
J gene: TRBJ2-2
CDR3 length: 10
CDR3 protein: ASSPRGGELF